This TCR beta chain came from a study of shared clonotypes between healthy human individuals. This CDR3 is 18 amino acids long. Germline CDR1 and CDR2: LNHNV and YYDKDF (reference sequence). V lost 3 bases and J 0 bases, leaving 17 bases between the germline ends. On this clone: What it recognizes is unknown.

Using about 220 ng DNA, about 29,000 T cell genomes, the sorted-subset replicate PCRs were run. Some clones are missing from TCRdb's copy, which holds only in-frame ones; the method was immunoSEQ multiplex PCR. There are about 1 million clones in the sample; about 75% occur only once, and 1.4% lies in the top ten. Broader study findings: Relative to memory subsets, naive subsets generally showed larger estimated richness.

Specimen: memory CD4+ T cells sorted from blood. Documented subset: CD45RA-negative fraction. This chain joins TRBV15 and TRBJ1-4; the D is unclear. The TCR originated in a man younger than 35 in good health. CDR3 DNA: TGTGCCACCAGCAGTCCCCTTCAAGCACAGACAACTAATGAAAAACTGTTTTTT. As protein: CATSSPLQAQTTNEKLFF.